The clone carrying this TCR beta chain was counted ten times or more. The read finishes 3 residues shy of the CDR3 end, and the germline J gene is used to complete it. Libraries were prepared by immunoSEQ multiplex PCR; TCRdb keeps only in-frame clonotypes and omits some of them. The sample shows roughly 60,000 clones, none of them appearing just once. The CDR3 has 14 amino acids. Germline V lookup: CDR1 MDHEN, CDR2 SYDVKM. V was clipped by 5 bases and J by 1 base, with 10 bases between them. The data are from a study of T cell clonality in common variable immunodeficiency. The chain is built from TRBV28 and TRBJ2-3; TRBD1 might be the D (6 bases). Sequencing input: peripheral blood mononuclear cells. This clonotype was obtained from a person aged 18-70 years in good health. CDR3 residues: CASSTRGGTDTQYF. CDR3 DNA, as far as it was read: TGTGCCAGCAGTACCAGGGGCGGCACAGATACG.